This TCR beta chain comes out of a study of blood T cell repertoires in COVID-19. Looking at the study overall: Samples came from the United States, Italy and Spain, spanning acute and convalescent COVID-19. The analysed material was cDNA or gDNA that came from T cells, B-cell-depleted T cells, or PBMCs.

Original processing notes: Quantification of nucleated cells was approximated via reference gene primer amplification. Profiled with immunoSEQ multiplex PCR; TCRdb holds only in-frame clones, not every one. V, J and clone size are taken as reported in that table, and D and trimming were inferred from the DNA itself. The sample has about 74,000 clones, 70% to 90% seen once; the top ten hold over 35%. V was cut by 1 base and J by 5 bases, with 11 bases left in between. Germline CDR1 and CDR2: SGHNT and YYREEE (reference sequence). CDR3 size: 14 residues. The clonotype originates from a man aged 65 to 85 with acute or convalescent COVID-19. The gene calls are TRBV5-4 and TRBJ2-3; maybe TRBD2 (5 bases). The specimen was peripheral blood. DNA for the CDR3: TGTGCCAGCAGCTTGAAGGTCGAGGGAGATACGCAGTATTTT. Protein: CASSLKVEGDTQYF.